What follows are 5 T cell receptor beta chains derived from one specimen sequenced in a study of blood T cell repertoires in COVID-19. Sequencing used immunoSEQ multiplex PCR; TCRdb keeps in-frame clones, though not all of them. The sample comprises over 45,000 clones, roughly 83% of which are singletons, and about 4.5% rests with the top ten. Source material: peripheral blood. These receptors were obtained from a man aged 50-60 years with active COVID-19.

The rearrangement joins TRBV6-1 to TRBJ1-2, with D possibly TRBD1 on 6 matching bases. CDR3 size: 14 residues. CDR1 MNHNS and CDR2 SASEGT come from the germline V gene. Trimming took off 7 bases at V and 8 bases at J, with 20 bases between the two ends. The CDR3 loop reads CASTFNPDRDGYTF. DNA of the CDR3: TGTGCCAGCACCTTTAATCCGGACAGAGACGGCTACACCTTC.

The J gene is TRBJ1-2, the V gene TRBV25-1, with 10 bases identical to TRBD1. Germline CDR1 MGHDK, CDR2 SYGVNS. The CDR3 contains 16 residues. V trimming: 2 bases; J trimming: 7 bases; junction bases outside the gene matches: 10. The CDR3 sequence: CASSELGTGEIGGYTF. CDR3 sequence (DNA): TGTGCCAGCAGTGAACTTGGGACAGGGGAGATTGGTGGCTACACCTTC.

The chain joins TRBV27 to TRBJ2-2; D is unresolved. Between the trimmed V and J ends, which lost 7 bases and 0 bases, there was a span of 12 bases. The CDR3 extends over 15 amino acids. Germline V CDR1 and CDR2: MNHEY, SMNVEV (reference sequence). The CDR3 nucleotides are TGTGCCAGCAAGTCTGAGCCCGCGAACACCGGGGAGCTGTTTTTT. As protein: CASKSEPANTGELFF.

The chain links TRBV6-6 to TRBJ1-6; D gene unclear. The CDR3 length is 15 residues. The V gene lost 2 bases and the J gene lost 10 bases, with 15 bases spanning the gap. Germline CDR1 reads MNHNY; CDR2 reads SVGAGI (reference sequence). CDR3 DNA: TGTGCCAGCAGTTACCCAGGAGGAAGCGAGTCACCCCTCCACTTT. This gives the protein CASSYPGGSESPLHF.

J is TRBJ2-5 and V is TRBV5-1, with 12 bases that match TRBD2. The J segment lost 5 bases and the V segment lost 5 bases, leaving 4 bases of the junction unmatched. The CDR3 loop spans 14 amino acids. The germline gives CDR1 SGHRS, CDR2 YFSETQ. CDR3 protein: CASRPGLAGETQYF. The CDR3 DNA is TGCGCCAGCAGACCCGGACTAGCGGGGGAGACCCAGTACTTC.